This entry describes one T cell receptor (beta chain). Antigen unknown. PCR primers comprised 60 Vbeta and 13 Jbeta primers. The table came from immunoSEQ multiplex PCR; TCRdb's copy has only in-frame clones and leaves some out. The table shows some 130,000 clones, with around four fifths occurring only once. The data stem from a study of cytomegalovirus exposure and HLA in healthy donors. Study-wide results and caveats: Prior analysis indicated that the majority of TCR beta V segments exhibited productivity approximately 90% or approximately 30% of the time. Cytomegalovirus status was reportedly diagnosed by the classifier with high specificity and sensitivity.

This clonotype was obtained from a boy younger than 18 in good health and CMV-seronegative. Sample: PBMCs.

CDR3 nucleotide sequence: TGTGCCAGCAGTGAGGGACAGGGGGGCCCAGATACGCAGTATTTT. Its translation: CASSEGQGGPDTQYF. The genes are TRBV6-1 and TRBJ2-3, with 11 bases identical to TRBD1. V lost 3 bases, J lost 4 bases, and 3 bases stayed unmatched. Germline lookup yields CDR1 MNHNS and CDR2 SASEGT. This CDR3 has 15 amino acids.